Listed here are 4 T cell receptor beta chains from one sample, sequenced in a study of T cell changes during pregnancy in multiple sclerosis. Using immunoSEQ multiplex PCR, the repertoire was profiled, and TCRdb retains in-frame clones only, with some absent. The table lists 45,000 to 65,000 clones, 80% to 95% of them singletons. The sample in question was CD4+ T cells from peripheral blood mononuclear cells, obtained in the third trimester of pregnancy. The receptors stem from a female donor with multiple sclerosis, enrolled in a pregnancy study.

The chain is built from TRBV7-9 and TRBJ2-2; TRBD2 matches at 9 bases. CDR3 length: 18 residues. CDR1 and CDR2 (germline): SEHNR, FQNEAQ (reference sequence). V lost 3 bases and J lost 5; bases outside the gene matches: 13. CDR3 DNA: TGTGCCAGCAGCTTTCGGGGTCTAGCGGGGAGAAATACCGGGGAGCTGTTTTTT. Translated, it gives CASSFRGLAGRNTGELFF.

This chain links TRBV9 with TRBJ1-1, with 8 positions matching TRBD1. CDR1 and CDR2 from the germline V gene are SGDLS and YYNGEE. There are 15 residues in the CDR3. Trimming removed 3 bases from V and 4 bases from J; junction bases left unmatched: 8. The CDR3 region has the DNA TGTGCCAGCAGCGCTGTCCAGGGGGCGGTCACTGAAGCTTTCTTT. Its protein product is CASSAVQGAVTEAFF.

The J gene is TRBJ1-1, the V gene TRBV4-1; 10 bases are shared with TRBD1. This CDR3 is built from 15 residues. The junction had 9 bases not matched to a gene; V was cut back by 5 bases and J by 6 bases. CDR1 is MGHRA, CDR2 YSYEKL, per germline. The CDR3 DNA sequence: TGCGCCAGCAGCTCGGGGGGGACAGGGGCTCCTGAAGCTTTCTTT. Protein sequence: CASSSGGTGAPEAFF.

Written as DNA, the CDR3 is TGTGCCAGCAGCCGCGGACTAGCGGGGGGGAGCACAGATACGCAGTATTTT. Translating it yields CASSRGLAGGSTDTQYF. The chain carries TRBV11-1 and TRBJ2-3; TRBD2 aligns across 15 bases. With 5 bases clipped from V and 0 bases from J, the junction kept 3 bases outside the gene matches. In germline, CDR1 is SGHAT, CDR2 FQDESV (reference sequence). The CDR3 consists of 17 residues.